These 20 T cell receptor beta chains were all obtained from the same sample, sequenced in a study of cytomegalovirus exposure and HLA in healthy donors. With 60 Vbeta and 13 Jbeta primers, the PCR was carried out. Here immunoSEQ multiplex PCR was the method, and the copy in TCRdb shows in-frame clones only, minus some. Of about 160,000 clones in the sample, approximately 80% were seen once. The sequenced sample was PBMCs. Receptors were obtained from a woman aged 50 to 60 in good health and CMV-seronegative.

The V gene is TRBV4-2, the J gene TRBJ2-7; the match to TRBD2 covers 7 bases. The germline V gene encodes CDR1 LGHNA and CDR2 YNFKEQ. The CDR3 totals 14 residues. The V segment lost 0 bases and the J segment 9 bases; nucleotides outside the gene matches: 8. The chain's CDR3 is CASSQDRDGRRQYF. CDR3 DNA sequence: TGTGCCAGCAGCCAAGATCGTGACGGGAGGCGGCAGTACTTC.

This chain connects TRBV19 to TRBJ1-2; D remains unclear. V was clipped by 8 bases and J by 1 base, with 14 bases between them. CDR1 and CDR2 from the germline V gene are LNHDA and SQIVND (reference sequence). The CDR3 extends over 14 amino acids. CDR3 residues: CASGPGRVNYGYTF. In DNA, the CDR3 is TGTGCCAGTGGCCCCGGGAGGGTTAACTATGGCTACACCTTC.

The J gene is TRBJ1-1, the V gene TRBV28, with 9 bases matching TRBD1. CDR3 length: 15 residues. Germline V CDR1 and CDR2: MDHEN, SYDVKM. The V and J ends lost 4 bases and 4 bases, in that order; junction bases with no gene match: 7. CDR3 DNA: TGTGCCAGCAGTTCGCGCCGGGACAGGGCCACTGAAGCTTTCTTT. This sequence encodes CASSSRRDRATEAFF. Supplemented by reference TRBV28 and TRBJ1-1, the full variable domain reads DVKVTQSSRYLVKRTGEKVFLECVQDMDHENMFWYRQDPGLGLRLIYFSYDVKMKEKGDIPEGYSVSREKKERFSLILESASTNQTSMYLCASSSRRDRATEAFFGQGTRLTVV.

V usage is TRBV7-3 and J usage is TRBJ2-1, with 10 bases aligning to TRBD2. CDR1 and CDR2 from the germline V gene are SGHTA and FQGTGA. After removal of 2 bases from V and 10 bases from J, the junction contained 11 bases not matched to a gene. This CDR3 is 16 amino acids long. This CDR3 reads CASSLGLAGGLGEQFF. CDR3 in DNA: TGTGCCAGCAGCTTAGGGTTAGCGGGGGGACTGGGAGAGCAGTTCTTC. Full variable domain (remainder filled in from reference TRBV7-3 and TRBJ2-1): GAGVSQTPSNKVTEKGKYVELRCDPISGHTALYWYRQSLGQGPEFLIYFQGTGAADDSGLPNDRFFAVRPEGSVSTLKIQRTERGDSAVYLCASSLGLAGGLGEQFFGPGTRLTVL.

The chain has TRBV28 and TRBJ1-1; the D is unclear. Germline-derived CDR1 and CDR2 are MDHEN and SYDVKM. This CDR3 spans 13 amino acids. Trimming pared 4 bases from V and 0 bases from J, leaving 6 bases between. CDR3: CASSSGVNTEAFF. CDR3 nucleotide sequence: TGTGCCAGCAGTTCGGGTGTGAACACTGAAGCTTTCTTT.

The V and J genes are TRBV7-2 and TRBJ1-2; 7 bases are a match to TRBD1. There are 15 residues in the CDR3. The J segment lost 3 bases and the V segment lost 3 bases, leaving 7 bases of the junction unmatched. Germline V gene sequence: CDR1 SGHTA, CDR2 FQGNSA. The DNA for the CDR3 is TGTGCCAGCAGCTTCAGGGGGGAGTCTTACTATGGCTACACCTTC. It specifies CASSFRGESYYGYTF.

The chain joins TRBV4-3 to TRBJ2-3, with 9 bases identical to TRBD2. The ends lost 4 bases at V and 0 bases at J; junction bases unmatched: 5. The CDR3 is 16 amino acids. Germline V gives CDR1 LGHNA, CDR2 YSLEER. In DNA, the CDR3 is TGCGCCAGCAGCCCTATGACTAGCGGAAGCACAGATACGCAGTATTTT. Translated, it gives CASSPMTSGSTDTQYF.

This rearrangement joins TRBV5-4 to TRBJ2-1, with TRBD1 matching over 8 bases. The CDR3 runs to 15 residues. Germline CDR1 SGHNT, CDR2 YYREEE (reference sequence). Trimming removed 4 bases from V and 8 bases from J; junction bases left unmatched: 11. The CDR3 loop is CASSLDRAIVHEQFF. The CDR3 DNA reads as TGTGCCAGCAGCCTGGACAGGGCTATAGTTCATGAGCAGTTCTTC.

The chain uses TRBV7-2 and TRBJ2-7; 11 nucleotides match TRBD2. The germline gives CDR1 SGHTA, CDR2 FQGNSA. Germline trimming cut 5 bases from V and 0 bases from J; bases unmatched to any gene: 3. CDR3 length: 15 amino acids. The CDR3 here is CASSRSGGVSYEQYF. The CDR3 DNA follows: TGTGCCAGCAGCCGTAGCGGGGGGGTCTCCTACGAGCAGTACTTC.

V gene TRBV18 combines with J gene TRBJ2-2, with D possibly matching TRBD1 (7 bases). V lost 0 bases and J 6 bases, leaving 8 bases between the germline ends. CDR3 length equals 14 residues. Germline loops: CDR1 KGHSH, CDR2 LQKENI. The CDR3 DNA follows: TGTGCCAGCTCACCACCCAGGGGGGCCGGGGAGCTGTTTTTT. Its translation: CASSPPRGAGELFF.

This sequence joins TRBV2 and TRBJ2-2; 10 bases align to TRBD1. Trimming took 4 bases from V and 8 from J; bases not matched to a gene: 4. This CDR3 comprises 14 residues. CDR1 is SNHLY and CDR2 is FYNNEI in the germline V gene. The CDR3 DNA is TGTGCCAGCAGTGTGGACAGGGGGATGGGGGAGCTGTTTTTT. Amino acid sequence: CASSVDRGMGELFF. Using reference TRBV2 and TRBJ2-2 for the parts outside the CDR3, the full variable domain is EPEVTQTPSHQVTQMGQEVILRCVPISNHLYFYWYRQILGQKVEFLVSFYNNEISEKSEIFDDQFSVERPDGSNFTLKIRSTKLEDSAMYFCASSVDRGMGELFFGEGSRLTVL.

The rearrangement joins TRBV4-2 to TRBJ2-1; 10 bases are a match to TRBD2. V was pared by 1 base and J by 1 base, with 4 bases of the junction left unmatched. The CDR3 length is 17 residues. Germline V CDR1 and CDR2: LGHNA, YNFKEQ. The CDR3 is CASSQGRLAGSYNEQFF. The CDR3 DNA sequence: TGTGCCAGCAGCCAAGGAAGACTAGCGGGTTCCTACAATGAGCAGTTCTTC.

This clone was picked up one time. The chain links TRBV19 to TRBJ2-1; tentative D call: TRBD2 (6 bases). The CDR3 runs 13 residues. The germline V gene encodes CDR1 LNHDA and CDR2 SQIVND (reference sequence). V dropped 6 bases and J dropped 7 bases, with 13 bases sitting between them. DNA for the CDR3: TGTGCCAGTAGCCGGGAGTCGAGGAATGAGCAGTTCTTC. This codes for CASSRESRNEQFF.

This clone has a handful of counts. The chain employs TRBV27 and TRBJ1-2, with 8 bases aligning to TRBD1. The CDR3 length is 13 residues. Germline V lookup: CDR1 MNHEY, CDR2 SMNVEV (reference sequence). The junction had 6 bases not matched to a gene; V was cut back by 4 bases and J by 8 bases. In DNA form, the CDR3 reads TGTGCCAGCAGTTCGACAGGGGCGGTGGGCTACACCTTC. Translation gives CASSSTGAVGYTF.

The gene calls are TRBV7-3 and TRBJ2-1; weak D call: TRBD2 (5 bases). The ends were cut back, 5 bases at V and 8 bases at J, with 19 bases in the middle. The CDR3 totals 15 residues. Germline-derived CDR1 and CDR2 are SGHTA and FQGTGA. CDR3 sequence: CASSAGEAMSDEQFF. The CDR3 region has the DNA TGTGCCAGCAGCGCCGGGGAAGCGATGTCCGATGAGCAGTTCTTC.

This chain links TRBV19 with TRBJ1-5; no reliable D call. The CDR3 sequence is 13 residues long. The ends were cut back, 7 bases at V and 3 bases at J, with 10 bases in the middle. Germline CDR1 LNHDA, CDR2 SQIVND (reference sequence). CDR3 coding DNA: TGTGCCAGTATTGGGCAGACCAATCAGCCCCAGCATTTT. This sequence encodes CASIGQTNQPQHF.

V and J are TRBV19 and TRBJ2-7, with D perhaps TRBD2 (6 bases). The CDR3 totals 15 residues. Germline CDR1 LNHDA, CDR2 SQIVND (reference sequence). Trimming cost V 4 bases and J 0 bases, with 13 bases left between them. The CDR3 bases are TGTGCCAGTAGTACAAAGGAGGGGACCTCCTACGAGCAGTACTTC. Its protein is CASSTKEGTSYEQYF.

The chain carries TRBV30 and TRBJ1-1, with 7 positions matching TRBD1. Trimming removed 2 bases from V and 2 bases from J; junction bases left unmatched: 14. This CDR3 spans 17 amino acids. From germline, CDR1 is GTSNPN and CDR2 SVGIG (reference sequence). CDR3 sequence (DNA): TGTGCCTGGAGTTCTCGGAGGGGGCGCTTCGAAAACACTGAAGCTTTCTTT. This gives the protein CAWSSRRGRFENTEAFF.

Worth noting for this clone: One end of the junction is discordant with germline, which a read error may explain. The chain carries TRBV7-9 and TRBJ1-2; the D is unclear. The CDR3 loop spans 15 amino acids. Germline CDR1 and CDR2: SEHNR and FQNEAQ (reference sequence). The CDR3 region is CSSSRFSDANYGYTF. The DNA for the CDR3 is TGTTCCAGCAGCCGATTCAGCGACGCTAACTATGGCTACACCTTC.

The chain carries TRBV12-5 and TRBJ1-5, with D unresolved. This CDR3 has 12 residues. V lost 6 bases and J 9 bases, leaving 12 bases between the germline ends. Germline V CDR1 and CDR2: LGHNT, FRNRAP. Here the CDR3 reads CASGFPRGPQHF. The CDR3 DNA follows: TGTGCTAGTGGCTTCCCCCGGGGGCCCCAGCATTTT.